This entry lists 21 T cell receptor beta chains sequenced from one sample in a study of blood T cell repertoires in COVID-19. Produced via immunoSEQ multiplex PCR; TCRdb's table is partial and in-frame only. This repertoire shows roughly 300,000 clones, 80% to 90% found once; its top ten account for approximately 1.5%. The sample consisted of peripheral blood. Receptors were obtained from a woman aged 40 to 50 who had recovered from COVID-19.

The DNA of the CDR3 is TGTGCCAGCAGACACCGTACCTACGAGCAGTACTTC. This sequence encodes CASRHRTYEQYF. The chain couples TRBV12-3 or TRBV12-4 to TRBJ2-7; D not certain. The V and J ends lost 6 bases and 2 bases respectively, with 8 bases between them. The CDR3 contains 12 residues.

The V call is TRBV30, the J call TRBJ2-5, with D possibly TRBD1 on 6 matching bases. The CDR3 sequence is 17 residues long. The V end was cut by 0 bases, the J end by 5 bases, with 22 bases between. CDR1 and CDR2 (germline): GTSNPN, SVGIG (reference sequence). As DNA, the CDR3 is TGTGCCTGGAGTGTACCCTACCTACCACAGGGTACGGAGACCCAGTACTTC. This codes for CAWSVPYLPQGTETQYF.

This clone was observed a few times. The genes are TRBV30 and TRBJ1-1; possible D gene TRBD1, 6 bases. Trimming cost V 4 bases and J 1 base, with 25 bases left between them. In germline, CDR1 is GTSNPN, CDR2 SVGIG (reference sequence). The CDR3 is made up of 18 amino acids. CDR3 residues: CAWNPPGGSGHRNTEAFF. CDR3 coding DNA: TGTGCCTGGAATCCGCCTGGGGGATCGGGACACCGGAACACTGAAGCTTTCTTT.

This chain uses TRBV5-1 with TRBJ2-3, with 8 bases aligning to TRBD2. The CDR3 is 13 residues long. Germline CDR1 reads SGHRS; CDR2 reads YFSETQ. The trim removed 6 bases at V and 3 bases at J, leaving 3 bases unmatched. CDR3 in DNA: TGCGCCAGCACCCGGGAGGGGACAGATACGCAGTATTTT. Translation gives CASTREGTDTQYF.

The V and J genes are TRBV18 and TRBJ1-1; the match to TRBD1 covers 8 bases. CDR3 length: 15 residues. The ends lost 4 bases at V and 4 bases at J; junction bases unmatched: 8. Germline values: CDR1 KGHSH, CDR2 LQKENI. CDR3 nucleotide sequence: TGTGCCAGCTCACACGAGAGACAGGGGTTCACTGAAGCTTTCTTT. Translation: CASSHERQGFTEAFF.

With regard to this clone: At the DNA level, this CDR3 is encoded by other sequences in the same sample as well. The chain uses TRBV5-1 and TRBJ1-1, with 10 bases that match TRBD1. With V trimmed by 4 bases and J by 0 bases, 3 bases remained unmatched. From germline, CDR1 is SGHRS and CDR2 YFSETQ. The CDR3 is made up of 15 amino acids. CDR3 DNA sequence: TGCGCCAGCAGCCCTGGGACAGGGGTGAACACTGAAGCTTTCTTT. It yields the protein CASSPGTGVNTEAFF.

The V gene is TRBV19, the J gene TRBJ1-1; TRBD1 agrees at 7 bases. V was pared by 0 bases and J by 6 bases, with 13 bases of the junction left unmatched. CDR3 length equals 17 residues. Germline V CDR1 and CDR2: LNHDA, SQIVND (reference sequence). CDR3 protein: CASSIDRGGSGTSEAFF. The CDR3 DNA reads as TGTGCCAGTAGTATAGATCGAGGGGGCAGTGGGACTTCTGAAGCTTTCTTT.

The chain joins TRBV12-5 to TRBJ2-7; 8 positions match TRBD1. The CDR3 is 16 amino acids. V lost 0 bases and J lost 7; bases outside the gene matches: 11. From germline, CDR1 is LGHNT and CDR2 FRNRAP. DNA of the CDR3: TGTGCTAGTGGTTTGGTACGAGGACAGGGAAGAGGGGAGCAGTACTTC. It yields the protein CASGLVRGQGRGEQYF.

The gene calls are TRBV5-6 and TRBJ2-5; no firm D call. This CDR3 is built from 13 residues. Germline V gene data show CDR1 as SGHDT and CDR2 as YYEEEE. Trimming cost V 4 bases and J 1 base, with 8 bases left between them. The CDR3 region is CASSQQIQETQYF. The CDR3, as DNA: TGTGCCAGCAGCCAACAGATCCAAGAGACCCAGTACTTC. Full variable domain (remainder filled in from reference TRBV5-6 and TRBJ2-5): DAGVTQSPTHLIKTRGQQVTLRCSPKSGHDTVSWYQQALGQGPQFIFQYYEEEERQRGNFPDRFSGHQFPNYSSELNVNALLLGDSALYLCASSQQIQETQYFGPGTRLLVL.

The rearrangement uses TRBV6-5 and TRBJ2-1; a weak D match, TRBD2 (5 bases). Germline V gene data show CDR1 as MNHEY and CDR2 as SVGAGI. The CDR3 runs 13 residues. V was shortened by 8 bases and J by 6 bases, with 14 bases between the two germline ends. As DNA, the CDR3 is TGTGCCAGCTCAGGATATCGGGGCAATGAGCAGTTCTTC. Amino acid sequence: CASSGYRGNEQFF.

This clone was seen once. The chain has TRBV6-5 and TRBJ2-3, with a tentative D call TRBD2 (6 bases). Germline loops: CDR1 MNHEY, CDR2 SVGAGI. The CDR3 covers 14 residues. Trimming cost V 8 bases and J 1 base, with 13 bases left between them. CDR3 loop: CASRRGTGTDTQYF. In DNA, the CDR3 is TGTGCCAGCCGCCGCGGGACCGGCACAGATACGCAGTATTTT.

The chain joins TRBV5-1 to TRBJ2-7; 8 bases line up with TRBD1. The CDR3 length is 15 residues. In germline, CDR1 is SGHRS, CDR2 YFSETQ. The V segment lost 4 bases and the J segment 3 bases; nucleotides outside the gene matches: 9. CDR3 DNA: TGCGCCAGCAGCCGCTTGGGACAGGCATTCTACGAGCAGTACTTC. This gives the protein CASSRLGQAFYEQYF.

This chain connects TRBV5-6 to TRBJ1-2, with TRBD1 matching 8 bases. Germline V gives CDR1 SGHDT, CDR2 YYEEEE. The CDR3 spans 14 residues. Unmatched junction bases numbered 4, after V lost 4 bases and J lost 2 bases. The CDR3 spells CASSRTGINYGYTF. The CDR3 nucleotides read TGTGCCAGCAGCCGGACAGGGATCAACTATGGCTACACCTTC. Variable domain in full (rest from reference TRBV5-6 and TRBJ1-2): DAGVTQSPTHLIKTRGQQVTLRCSPKSGHDTVSWYQQALGQGPQFIFQYYEEEERQRGNFPDRFSGHQFPNYSSELNVNALLLGDSALYLCASSRTGINYGYTFGSGTRLTVV.

This chain connects TRBV6-5 to TRBJ1-6, with D possibly TRBD1 on 6 matching bases. Trimming removed 6 bases from V and 14 bases from J, with 23 bases in between. The CDR3 has 15 amino acids. The germline CDR1 and CDR2 sequences are MNHEY and SVGAGI. CDR3 residues: CASSHRTVLSGTLHF. CDR3 nucleotide sequence: TGTGCCAGCAGCCACAGGACAGTTCTTAGTGGGACCCTCCACTTT.

This chain uses TRBV6-5 with TRBJ1-1; D not certain. Trimming removed 1 base from V and 1 base from J, with 4 bases in between. CDR3 size: 13 residues. Germline CDR1 and CDR2: MNHEY and SVGAGI. CDR3 nucleotide sequence: TGTGCCAGCAGTTACTTGAGGAACACTGAAGCTTTCTTT. Amino acid sequence: CASSYLRNTEAFF.

The chain combines TRBV30 with TRBJ2-7; D is undetermined. This CDR3 has 11 amino acids. The germline CDR1 and CDR2 sequences are GTSNPN and SVGIG (reference sequence). V shed 0 bases and J shed 5 bases, with 5 bases lying between them. The CDR3: CAWSVRDEQYF. In nucleotides, the CDR3 is TGTGCCTGGAGTGTACGGGACGAGCAGTACTTC.

The chain recombines TRBV6-2 or TRBV6-3 with TRBJ1-1; D is possibly TRBD1 (5 bases). The germline V gene encodes CDR1 MNHEY and CDR2 SVGEGT. CDR3 length: 15 amino acids. V lost 2 bases and J lost 0, with 10 bases in between. The CDR3 DNA follows: TGTGCCAGCAGTTACCCTCGACAGATGAACACTGAAGCTTTCTTT. It codes for CASSYPRQMNTEAFF.

This chain joins TRBV14 and TRBJ2-7; the D gene is possibly TRBD2 (6 bases). This CDR3 is built from 13 residues. Germline V gene lookup returns CDR1 SGHDN and CDR2 FVKESK. Trimming stripped 2 bases from V and 6 bases from J, with 11 bases between. The CDR3 nucleotides read TGTGCCAGCAGCCAAAGGAATAGCGGCGAGCAGTACTTC. It is translated as CASSQRNSGEQYF. Supplemented by reference TRBV14 and TRBJ2-7, the full variable domain reads EAGVTQFPSHSVIEKGQTVTLRCDPISGHDNLYWYRRVMGKEIKFLLHFVKESKQDESGMPNNRFLAERTGGTYSTLKVQPAELEDSGVYFCASSQRNSGEQYFGPGTRLTVT.

The gene calls are TRBV5-1 and TRBJ2-7; tentative D call: TRBD1 (6 bases). The germline V and J ends were trimmed by 1 base and 6 bases, with 20 bases remaining between them. The CDR3 has 16 residues. Germline CDR1 SGHRS, CDR2 YFSETQ. In nucleotides, the CDR3 is TGCGCCAGCAGCTTGAGGTCTTCAGGGGAGATTAGCGAGCAGTACTTC. The encoded protein is CASSLRSSGEISEQYF.

The V and J genes are TRBV2 and TRBJ2-3; D remains ambiguous. CDR3 length: 14 amino acids. CDR1 and CDR2 from the germline V gene are SNHLY and FYNNEI. The V and J ends lost 2 bases and 4 bases respectively, with 10 bases between them. The CDR3 coding sequence is TGTGCCAGCAGTGAACTCCCGTATCCAGATACGCAGTATTTT. Residues: CASSELPYPDTQYF.

This clone was counted between two and nine times. The chain couples TRBV6-5 to TRBJ2-7; D perhaps matches TRBD1 (6 bases). V was pared by 7 bases and J by 6 bases, with 13 bases between. This CDR3 has 12 amino acids. The germline V gene encodes CDR1 MNHEY and CDR2 SVGAGI. DNA of the CDR3: TGTGCCAGCAAAGCAGGGGCGTTCGAGCAGTACTTC. Translating it yields CASKAGAFEQYF.